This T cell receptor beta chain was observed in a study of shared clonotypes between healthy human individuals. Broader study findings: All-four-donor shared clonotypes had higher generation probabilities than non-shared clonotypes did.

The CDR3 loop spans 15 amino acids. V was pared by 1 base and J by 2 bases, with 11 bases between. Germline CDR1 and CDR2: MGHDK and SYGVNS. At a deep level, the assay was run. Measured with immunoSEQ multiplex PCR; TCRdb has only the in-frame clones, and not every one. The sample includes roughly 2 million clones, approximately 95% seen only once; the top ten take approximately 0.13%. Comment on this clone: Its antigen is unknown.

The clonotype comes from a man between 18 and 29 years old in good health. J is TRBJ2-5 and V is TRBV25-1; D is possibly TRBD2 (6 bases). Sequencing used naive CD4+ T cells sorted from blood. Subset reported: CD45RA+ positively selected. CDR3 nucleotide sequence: TGTGCCAGCAGTGAATTGGCGGGACGGCAAGAGACCCAGTACTTC. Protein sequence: CASSELAGRQETQYF.